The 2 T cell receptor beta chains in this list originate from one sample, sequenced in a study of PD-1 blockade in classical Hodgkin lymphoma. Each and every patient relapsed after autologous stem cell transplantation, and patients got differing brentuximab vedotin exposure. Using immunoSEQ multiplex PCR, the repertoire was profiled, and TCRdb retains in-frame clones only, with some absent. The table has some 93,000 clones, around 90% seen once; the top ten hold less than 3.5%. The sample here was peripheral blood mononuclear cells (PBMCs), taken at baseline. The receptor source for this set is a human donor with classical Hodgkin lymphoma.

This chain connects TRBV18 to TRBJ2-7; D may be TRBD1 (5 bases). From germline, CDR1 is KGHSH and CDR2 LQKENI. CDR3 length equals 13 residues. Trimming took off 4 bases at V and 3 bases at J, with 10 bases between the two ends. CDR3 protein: CASSQGNDYEQYF. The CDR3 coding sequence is TGTGCCAGCTCACAGGGGAATGACTACGAGCAGTACTTC. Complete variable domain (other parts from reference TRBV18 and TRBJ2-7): NAGVMQNPRHLVRRRGQEARLRCSPMKGHSHVYWYRQLPEEGLKFMVYLQKENIIDESGMPKERFSAEFPKEGPSILRIQQVVRGDSAAYFCASSQGNDYEQYFGPGTRLTVT.

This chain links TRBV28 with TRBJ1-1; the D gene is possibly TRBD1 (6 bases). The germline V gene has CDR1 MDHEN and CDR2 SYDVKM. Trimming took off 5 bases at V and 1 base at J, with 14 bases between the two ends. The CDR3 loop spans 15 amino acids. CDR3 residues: CASSAHQGRNTEAFF. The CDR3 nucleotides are TGTGCCAGCAGTGCACACCAGGGGAGGAACACTGAAGCTTTCTTT.